The clone carrying this TCR beta chain was recorded only once. Its antigen is as yet unknown. The sample originates from a study of cytomegalovirus exposure and HLA in healthy donors. Study-level information: From HLA-typed donors, an early data release held tens of millions of unique TCRs. Study observations and caveats: Later, TCR association rates were found to vary by HLA locus, highest for DRB1 and lowest for HLA-C. Further analysis was carried out later, and it showed several of the most significant clusters appearing linked to common viral pathogens.

PCR involved 60 Vbeta and 13 Jbeta primers. Assay used: immunoSEQ multiplex PCR; TCRdb lists only in-frame clones, some missing. Here the sample spans 95,000 to 100,000 clones, less than 80% being singletons. When sampled, the donors appeared nominally healthy, though they likely had unrecorded immune exposures. CDR3 length equals 16 residues. The V gene's germline CDR1 is KGHSH and CDR2 LQKENI. Trimming cost V 3 bases and J 1 base, with 12 bases left between them. Sequencing was done on a sample of PBMCs. The V call is TRBV18, the J call TRBJ2-2, with D possibly matching TRBD1 (5 bases). The sequence was obtained from a middle-aged man in good health and CMV-seronegative. This chain's CDR3 is CASSPGRQGNTGELFF. The DNA for the CDR3 is TGTGCCAGCTCACCGGGCCGGCAGGGGAACACCGGGGAGCTGTTTTTT.